These 9 T cell receptor beta chains were sequenced from one sample in a study of T cell repertoires in cytomegalovirus infection. TCRdb redid the calling of the reads with MiXCR, one entry per CDR3 protein. The table records a few hundred thousand distinct CDR3 sequences, 26% of them present only once. The sample consisted of PBMCs. The receptor set was obtained from a human donor in good health (CMV status not recorded). Some clones in this sample may be carry-over from other donors' samples.

In this sample, this clonotype turned up a few times. The gene calls are TRBV6-2 or TRBV6-3 and TRBJ2-1; 10 nucleotides match TRBD2. After removal of 5 bases from V and 0 bases from J, the junction contained 13 bases not matched to a gene. Germline values: CDR1 MNHEY, CDR2 SVGEGT. The CDR3 is made up of 19 amino acids. The CDR3, as DNA: TGTGCCAGCAGTGAAAGGGTAGCGGGAGGCCCTAGCTCCTACAATGAGCAGTTCTTC. Translation: CASSERVAGGPSSYNEQFF.

The CDR3 bases are TGTGCCAGCAGTTTATTTCCAGGGGGTATCAAGAACACCGGGGAGCTGTTTTTT. As protein: CASSLFPGGIKNTGELFF. The V and J genes are TRBV28 and TRBJ2-2; TRBD1 agrees at 7 bases. The CDR3 covers 18 residues. J was trimmed by 1 base and V by 1 base; bases with no gene match: 9. The germline V gene has CDR1 MDHEN and CDR2 SYDVKM.

This clonotype has only one observation. The chain couples TRBV7-2 to TRBJ2-3; 7 bases are shared with TRBD2. V lost 1 base, J lost 3 bases, and 10 bases stayed unmatched. CDR1 is SGHTA, CDR2 FQGNSA, per germline. There are 17 residues in the CDR3. CDR3 in DNA: TGTGCCAGCAGCTTAGGCCGACGAGCGGGAAGAACAGATACGCAGTATTTT. Amino acid sequence: CASSLGRRAGRTDTQYF.

The chain is built from TRBV6-5 and TRBJ2-7; 13 bases match TRBD2. The germline V gene has CDR1 MNHEY and CDR2 SVGAGI. The CDR3 is made up of 17 amino acids. J gave up 4 bases and V 5 bases, and 11 bases lay outside the gene matches. CDR3 sequence reads: CASSTGLAGDPKYEQYV. The CDR3 DNA follows: TGTGCCAGCAGTACTGGACTAGCGGGAGACCCAAAATACGAGCAGTACGTC.

This clonotype has a handful of counts. The chain joins TRBV6-2 or TRBV6-3 to TRBJ1-5, with 9 bases lining up with TRBD1. J lost 15 bases, V lost 1 base, and 4 bases had no gene match. The CDR3 spans 12 residues. The germline V gene encodes CDR1 MNHEY and CDR2 SVGEGT. The CDR3 DNA sequence: TGTGCCAGCAGTTACTGGGACAGGGATCCGCATTTT. Its protein product is CASSYWDRDPHF.

This clonotype was counted a few times. V usage is TRBV10-3 and J usage is TRBJ2-7, with TRBD1 identical over 7 bases. CDR3 length equals 12 residues. Germline assignment: CDR1 ENHRY and CDR2 SYGVKD. Trimming at V came to 10 bases and at J to 2 bases, leaving 5 bases not matched to a gene. DNA of the CDR3: TGTGCCACCGGGACAGTGACCTACGAGCAGTACTTC. Translation gives CATGTVTYEQYF.

The chain employs TRBV6-2 or TRBV6-3 and TRBJ2-4; D perhaps matches TRBD1 (5 bases). Trimming pared 2 bases from V and 12 bases from J, leaving 8 bases between. Per the germline V gene, CDR1 is MNHEY and CDR2 is SVGEGT. The CDR3 totals 11 residues. The CDR3 loop is CASSYGANQYF. The DNA for the CDR3 is TGTGCCAGCAGTTACGGGGCCAATCAGTACTTC.

The genes are TRBV15 and TRBJ2-3, with TRBD2 identical over 8 bases. Germline V lookup: CDR1 LNHNV, CDR2 YYDKDF (reference sequence). The CDR3 has 16 amino acids. The V and J ends lost 3 bases and 5 bases, in that order; junction bases with no gene match: 10. The CDR3 reads CATSRVSGKLRDTQYF. The CDR3 bases are TGTGCCACCAGCAGGGTTAGCGGGAAGCTCAGAGATACGCAGTATTTT.

V gene TRBV6-2 or TRBV6-3 combines with J gene TRBJ2-2; D is undetermined. The germline gives CDR1 MNHEY, CDR2 SVGEGT. The CDR3 is 13 residues long. Trimming took off 3 bases at V and 3 bases at J, with 5 bases between the two ends. The CDR3 loop reads CASSYWDTGELFF. The CDR3 region has the DNA TGTGCCAGCAGTTATTGGGACACCGGGGAGCTGTTTTTT.